This T cell receptor beta chain was recorded in a study of vaccination and CD4 T cells after COVID-19. On this clonotype: Its antigen is unidentified.

Time point given: late sampling 161 to 241 days after vaccination in a few convalescent patients. Described treatment: roughly 10-day PBMC culture with coronavirus spike peptide pools or control peptides (ViraFEST assay). Oncomine TCR Beta short-read sequencing was applied to DNA from cultured CD4+ T cells. TCRdb independently ran MiXCR on the PCR reads; one entry per CDR3 protein. This repertoire shows about 18,000 distinct CDR3 sequences, roughly 50% found once; its top ten account for over 20%. This receptor was taken from a human donor who had recovered from COVID-19. The sample was CD4+ T cells from blood, cultured in vitro, taken about 7 months after SARS-CoV-2 vaccination.

The CDR3 sequence is CATSDPGQGANYGYTF. The CDR3 DNA reads TGTGCCACCAGTGATCCAGGACAGGGAGCCAACTATGGCTACACCTTC. V is TRBV24-1 and J is TRBJ1-2; 8 bases fit TRBD1. The CDR3 is 16 amino acids. After removal of 3 bases from V and 2 bases from J, the junction contained 7 bases not matched to a gene. Germline V lookup: CDR1 KGHDR, CDR2 SFDVKD.